Described below is a single T cell receptor beta chain sequence and its context. As yet, its antigen is unknown. An end of the junction differs from the germline gene, which may be a read error. This entry belongs to a study of T cell responses to AZD1222 COVID-19 vaccine. General observations from the study: The donor group comprised mostly white British people and more females; the analysis possibly underestimated clonal diversity.

Clones were sequenced by immunoSEQ multiplex PCR, and TCRdb holds only the in-frame ones, with some missing. Found here are 45,000 to 55,000 clones, 80% to 90% of them singletons; the top ten hold more than 8.5%. The CDR3 spans 18 residues. CDR1 MDHEN and CDR2 SYDVKM come from the germline V gene. The chain employs TRBV28 and TRBJ1-5, with 10 bases lining up with TRBD1. Sequencing used peripheral blood, obtained on day 0 of AZD1222 vaccination. The sequence was collected from an adult in good health. CDR3 nucleotide sequence: TGTGCCAACAGTCAAAGGGGACAGGGGATCTATAGCAATCAGCCCCAGCATTTT. Translation: CANSQRGQGIYSNQPQHF.